The TCR beta chain under discussion was sequenced for a study of CD8 T cells in Susac syndrome. Study findings and constraints: Clonal expansion did not appear in Susac syndrome CD4+ T cell repertoires.

Details on this clonotype: Its antigen is undetermined.

Reverse transcription of roughly 0.45 to 1 ug RNA was performed with random hexamers. An immunoSEQ multiplex PCR amplified TCR beta CDR3 over 54 Vbeta and 13 Jbeta. MiXCR, applied by TCRdb to the immunoSEQ multiplex PCR reads, yields one record per CDR3 protein. The top ten hold 0.085% to 0.1% of the sample, which has over 150,000 distinct CDR3 sequences, about 95% seen once. Germline V gene data show CDR1 as KGHSH and CDR2 as LQKENI. This CDR3 has 16 residues. The germline V and J ends were trimmed by 0 bases and 0 bases, with 10 bases remaining between them. The TCR was taken from a human donor with Susac syndrome. This chain uses TRBV18 with TRBJ2-3; D is uncertain. Sample: CD4+ T cells from PBMCs. The CDR3 bases are TGTGCCAGCTCACCACCCGGGCTATCTAGCACAGATACGCAGTATTTT. Translated, it gives CASSPPGLSSTDTQYF.